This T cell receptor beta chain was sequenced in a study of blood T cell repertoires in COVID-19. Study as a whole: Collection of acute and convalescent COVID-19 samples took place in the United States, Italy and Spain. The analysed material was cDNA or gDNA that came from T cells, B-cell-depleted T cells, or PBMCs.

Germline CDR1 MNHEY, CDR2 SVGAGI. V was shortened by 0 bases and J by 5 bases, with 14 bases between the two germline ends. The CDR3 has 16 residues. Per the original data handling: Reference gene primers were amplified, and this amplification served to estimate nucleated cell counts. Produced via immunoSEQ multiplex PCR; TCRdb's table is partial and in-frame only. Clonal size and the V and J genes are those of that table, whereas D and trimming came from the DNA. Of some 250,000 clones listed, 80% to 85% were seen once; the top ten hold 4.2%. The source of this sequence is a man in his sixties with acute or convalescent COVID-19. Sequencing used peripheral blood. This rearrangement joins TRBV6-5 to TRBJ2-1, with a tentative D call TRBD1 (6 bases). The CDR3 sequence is CASSYSYRASHNEQFF. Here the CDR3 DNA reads TGTGCCAGCAGTTACTCGTACAGGGCTTCCCACAATGAGCAGTTCTTC.